This record covers a single TCR beta chain. Other DNA sequences within the sample encode an identical CDR3. Germline values: CDR1 SEHNR, CDR2 FQNEAQ (reference sequence). With 5 bases removed from V and 3 bases from J, the gap between germline ends came to 5 bases. The CDR3 runs to 11 residues. This record comes from a study of blood T cell repertoires in COVID-19. Across the whole study: There were acute and convalescent COVID-19 samples, and they came from the United States, Italy and Spain. The analysed material was cDNA or gDNA that came from T cells, B-cell-depleted T cells, or PBMCs.

Per the original data handling: Nucleated cell number was recorded as an estimate derived from reference gene primer amplification. The table came from immunoSEQ multiplex PCR; TCRdb's copy has only in-frame clones and leaves some out. D and trimming were read from the DNA, whereas the V and J calls and clone size are those reported in that table. This sample has 120,000 or so clones, with 88% found just once. Source material: peripheral blood. The receptor was isolated from a human donor in a cohort sampled during active COVID-19. The chain joins TRBV7-9 to TRBJ2-7; D gene uncertain. CDR3 amino acids: CASSLYYEQYF. CDR3 sequence (DNA): TGTGCCAGCAGCCTTTACTACGAGCAGTACTTC.